These 22 T cell receptor beta chains were all obtained from the same sample, sequenced in a study of T cells in Graves' hyperthyroidism and ophthalmopathy. What was amplified from RNA transcripts were TCR beta CDR3 regions. The primer set for the first-round RT-PCR of the TCR CDR3 was HTBI. Each CDR3 protein is one row after TCRdb ran MiXCR on the multiplex PCR reads. Of roughly 330,000 distinct CDR3 sequences in the sample, roughly 15% were seen once. Sequenced sample: blood. The receptors stem from a man aged 25 to 40 with Graves' hyperthyroidism.

This clonotype was seen repeatedly, ten times or more. V and J are TRBV15 and TRBJ1-1; possibly TRBD1 for D (5 bases). Trimming took 0 bases from V and 5 from J, leaving 10 bases between them. The CDR3 has 14 amino acids. Germline V CDR1 and CDR2: LNHNV, YYDKDF (reference sequence). CDR3 residues: CATSRDRGGTEAFF. As DNA, the CDR3 is TGTGCCACCAGCAGAGACCGGGGGGGAACTGAAGCTTTCTTT. Filled out from reference TRBV15 and TRBJ1-1, the complete variable domain reads DAMVIQNPRYQVTQFGKPVTLSCSQTLNHNVMYWYQQKSSQAPKLLFHYYDKDFNNEADTPDNFQSRRPNTSFCFLDIRSPGLGDTAMYLCATSRDRGGTEAFFGQGTRLTVV.

The rearrangement uses TRBV7-6 and TRBJ2-3, with TRBD2 matching 7 bases. V lost 4 bases, J lost 5 bases, and 6 bases stayed unmatched. Germline loops: CDR1 SGHVS, CDR2 FNYEAQ. CDR3 size: 14 residues. The CDR3 DNA sequence: TGTGCCAGCAGCTGGGCTAGCGGAAGAGATACGCAGTATTTT. Amino acid sequence: CASSWASGRDTQYF. The full variable domain, with the rest looked up from reference TRBV7-6 and TRBJ2-3, is GAGVSQSPRYKVTKRGQDVALRCDPISGHVSLYWYRQALGQGPEFLTYFNYEAQQDKSGLPNDRFSAERPEGSISTLTIQRTEQRDSAMYRCASSWASGRDTQYFGPGTRLTVL.

This clonotype was recorded at least ten times. The chain joins TRBV5-6 to TRBJ2-3; 9 bases fit TRBD2. This CDR3 is 16 amino acids long. V lost 1 base, J lost 5 bases, and 8 bases stayed unmatched. Germline-derived CDR1 and CDR2 are SGHDT and YYEEEE. CDR3 region: CASSLRLAGAIDTQYF. The CDR3 nucleotides read TGTGCCAGCAGCTTGCGTTTAGCGGGAGCGATAGATACGCAGTATTTT.

In this sample, this clonotype turned up many times. This chain connects TRBV7-8 to TRBJ2-1; TRBD2 might be the D (5 bases). Germline CDR1 SGHVS, CDR2 FQNEAQ. The ends were cut back, 5 bases at V and 10 bases at J, with 12 bases in the middle. The CDR3 consists of 12 residues. This CDR3 reads CASSLLAKEQFF. In DNA, the CDR3 is TGTGCCAGCAGCCTTTTAGCGAAAGAGCAGTTCTTC.

In its sample, this clonotype was seen many times. The V and J genes are TRBV2 and TRBJ1-2; D remains unclear. The CDR3 is 15 residues long. CDR1 SNHLY and CDR2 FYNNEI come from the germline V gene. V was cut by 4 bases and J by 3 bases, with 15 bases left in between. The CDR3 loop is CASSVLVQKDYGYTF. DNA for the CDR3: TGTGCCAGCAGTGTTCTGGTGCAGAAGGACTATGGCTACACCTTC.

Only one count was recorded for this clonotype. This chain uses TRBV7-2 with TRBJ2-5; 10 bases fit TRBD2. V was pared by 7 bases and J by 4 bases, with 12 bases of the junction left unmatched. This CDR3 spans 16 amino acids. CDR1 and CDR2 from the germline V gene are SGHTA and FQGNSA. The CDR3 reads CASNPGTSVFLETQYF. The CDR3 DNA follows: TGTGCCAGCAACCCCGGGACTAGCGTATTCTTAGAGACCCAGTACTTC.

This clonotype has only a few counts. The chain carries TRBV9 and TRBJ2-1, with D tentatively TRBD2 (5 bases). The CDR3 contains 15 residues. The germline V gene encodes CDR1 SGDLS and CDR2 YYNGEE. V lost 0 bases and J 6 bases, leaving 13 bases between the germline ends. In DNA form, the CDR3 reads TGTGCCAGCAGCGTAGGGGCTAGCTACGGCAATGAGCAGTTCTTC. This codes for CASSVGASYGNEQFF.

This clonotype was seen repeatedly, ten times or more. The chain couples TRBV28 to TRBJ2-7, with TRBD2 as a possible D gene (5 bases). CDR3 length: 11 residues. The germline CDR1 and CDR2 sequences are MDHEN and SYDVKM. The V end lost 8 bases, the J end lost 0 bases, and 5 bases lay between the germline ends. CDR3 sequence: CASGSSYEQYF. DNA for the CDR3: TGTGCCAGCGGGAGCTCCTACGAGCAGTACTTC.

V gene TRBV7-3 combines with J gene TRBJ2-2; D is unclear. The CDR3 is 16 amino acids. From germline, CDR1 is SGHTA and CDR2 FQGTGA. Trimming stripped 0 bases from V and 0 bases from J, with 8 bases between. The CDR3 bases are TGTGCCAGCAGCTTAACGGCAGCCTCGAACACCGGGGAGCTGTTTTTT. Translated: CASSLTAASNTGELFF.

The chain recombines TRBV18 with TRBJ2-2; maybe TRBD2 (5 bases). The V gene's germline CDR1 is KGHSH and CDR2 LQKENI. The CDR3 length is 15 residues. Trimming took off 3 bases at V and 4 bases at J, with 12 bases between the two ends. The CDR3 sequence is CASSPHSAGTGELFF. CDR3 DNA: TGTGCCAGCTCACCCCACTCTGCGGGCACCGGGGAGCTGTTTTTT.

About this clonotype itself: A read error may be the cause here, since a much bigger clone is one base away. The chain carries TRBV12-3 or TRBV12-4 and TRBJ2-2; 8 positions match TRBD1. The CDR3 covers 14 residues. The CDR3 here is CASSFRQGNGELSF. The CDR3 DNA reads as TGTGCCAGCAGTTTCCGACAGGGGAACGGGGAGCTGTCTTTT.

The chain combines TRBV6-2 or TRBV6-3 with TRBJ2-3, with a possible D match to TRBD2 (5 bases). Germline CDR1 MNHEY, CDR2 SVGEGT. The CDR3 contains 13 residues. V dropped 7 bases and J dropped 5 bases, with 13 bases sitting between them. DNA of the CDR3: TGTGCCAGCACCCGCGCCGGGGTAGATACGCAGTATTTT. This sequence encodes CASTRAGVDTQYF.

Turning to this clonotype: Just one base apart from a much larger clone, this may be a read error. The chain uses TRBV18 and TRBJ1-1, with 10 bases aligning to TRBD1. CDR3 length equals 14 residues. Germline V lookup: CDR1 KGHSH, CDR2 LQKENI. The CDR3 reads CASPPRDRGSEAFF. Written as DNA, the CDR3 is TGTGCCAGCCCACCAAGGGACAGGGGCTCTGAAGCTTTCTTT.

This clonotype was seen repeatedly, ten times or more. The chain is built from TRBV20-1 and TRBJ2-7; 7 positions agree with TRBD2. The CDR3 totals 13 residues. CDR1 DFQATT and CDR2 SNEGSKA come from the germline V gene (reference sequence). The trim removed 5 bases at V and 9 bases at J, leaving 13 bases unmatched. The CDR3 DNA sequence: TGCAGTGCTGCCGAGGGTAGCGGGCGTCTGCAGTACTTC. Its protein is CSAAEGSGRLQYF.

This clonotype was recorded once. The CDR3 reads CASSLTRLAGVIHNEQFF. CDR3 DNA: TGTGCCAGCAGCCTAACACGGCTAGCGGGAGTGATCCACAATGAGCAGTTCTTC. The chain combines TRBV3-1 with TRBJ2-1, with TRBD2 matching 10 bases. This CDR3 has 18 residues. Germline V gene lookup returns CDR1 LGHDT and CDR2 YNNKEL (reference sequence). Trimming at V came to 4 bases and at J to 5 bases, leaving 14 bases not matched to a gene.

The J gene is TRBJ2-5, the V gene TRBV5-1, with a possible D match to TRBD1 (5 bases). Trimming removed 2 bases from V and 6 bases from J, with 14 bases in between. CDR3 size: 14 residues. Germline V gives CDR1 SGHRS, CDR2 YFSETQ. CDR3 protein: CASSFGHPGQTQYF. The CDR3 DNA follows: TGCGCCAGCAGCTTCGGACATCCTGGGCAGACCCAGTACTTC.

This chain connects TRBV14 to TRBJ1-2; D remains unclear. CDR1 is SGHDN, CDR2 FVKESK, per germline. V lost 8 bases and J 13 bases, leaving 26 bases between the germline ends. The CDR3 is 14 residues long. The chain's CDR3 is CASALPGRPYGVTF. The CDR3 region has the DNA TGTGCCAGCGCCCTACCAGGACGGCCCTATGGGGTCACCTTC.

At least ten counts were recorded for this clonotype. The V call is TRBV19, the J call TRBJ1-4, with D unresolved. The CDR3 runs to 15 residues. CDR1 LNHDA and CDR2 SQIVND come from the germline V gene (reference sequence). V was trimmed by 5 bases and J by 0 bases, leaving 10 bases between them. CDR3 sequence reads: CASSSQPATNEKLFF. The CDR3 nucleotides are TGTGCCAGTAGTTCCCAGCCCGCAACTAATGAAAAACTGTTTTTT.

V is TRBV11-2 and J is TRBJ1-3, with a possible D match to TRBD1 (6 bases). There are 12 residues in the CDR3. Between the trimmed V and J ends, which lost 6 bases and 8 bases, there was a span of 11 bases. Germline V lookup: CDR1 SGHAT, CDR2 FQNNGV. As DNA, the CDR3 is TGTGCCAGCAGGGCATCAGGGGACACCATATATTTT. Translation gives CASRASGDTIYF.

There are many counts of this clonotype. V usage is TRBV10-3 and J usage is TRBJ2-1; 12 bases fit TRBD1. V gave up 4 bases and J gave up 8 bases; unmatched junction bases: 6. This CDR3 has 15 amino acids. Germline values: CDR1 ENHRY, CDR2 SYGVKD. The CDR3 DNA is TGTGCCATCAGTGCTGGGACAGGGGGCTTGTATGAGCAGTTCTTC. This encodes CAISAGTGGLYEQFF.

The sample holds a few counts of this clonotype. The chain recombines TRBV3-1 with TRBJ1-3; D is possibly TRBD1 (6 bases). The germline gives CDR1 LGHDT, CDR2 YNNKEL (reference sequence). V was trimmed by 0 bases and J by 8 bases, leaving 11 bases between them. This CDR3 is 14 amino acids long. Here the CDR3 DNA reads TGTGCCAGCAGCCAAGAAGGGGGGTTGTACACCATATATTTT. Translating gives CASSQEGGLYTIYF.

This clonotype was found many times. The genes are TRBV11-2 and TRBJ2-3; D could derive from TRBD1 or TRBD2 (5 bases each). Germline CDR1 is SGHAT and CDR2 is FQNNGV. V was clipped by 8 bases and J by 7 bases, with 22 bases between them. CDR3 length equals 15 residues. The CDR3 nucleotides are TGTGCCAGCCAACTCGGGGCCAGGGAAGCGTATACGCAGTATTTT. This encodes CASQLGAREAYTQYF.